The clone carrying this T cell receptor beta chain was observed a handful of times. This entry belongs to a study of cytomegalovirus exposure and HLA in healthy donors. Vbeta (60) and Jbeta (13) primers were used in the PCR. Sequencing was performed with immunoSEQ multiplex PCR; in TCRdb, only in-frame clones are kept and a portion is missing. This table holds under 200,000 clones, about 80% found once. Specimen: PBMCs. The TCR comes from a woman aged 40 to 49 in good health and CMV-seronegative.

CDR3 sequence (DNA): TGCAGCGTGGTAGCGGAGAACTACAATGAGCAGTTCTTC. Protein product: CSVVAENYNEQFF. The genes are TRBV29-1 and TRBJ2-1; tentative D call: TRBD2 (6 bases). The CDR3 is 13 amino acids. Germline assignment: CDR1 SQVTM and CDR2 ANQGSEA. V was clipped by 6 bases and J by 3 bases, with 12 bases between them.